This T cell receptor beta chain was identified during a study of regulatory T cells in long-lasting Graves disease. Construction of the TCR beta libraries employed iRepertoire HTBI primers in conjunction with Arm-PCR of CDR3 regions. TCRdb redid the calling of the multiplex PCR reads with MiXCR, one entry per CDR3 protein. The data contain about 540,000 distinct CDR3 sequences, less than 15% of them singletons. V was trimmed by 5 bases and J by 2 bases, leaving 17 bases between them. The CDR3 consists of 16 residues. Germline lookup yields CDR1 SNHLY and CDR2 FYNNEI. This clonotype was counted only a few times. Time point specified: newly diagnosed GD, antithyroid drugs for less than 3 months. From RNA extracted from PBMCs, the TCR library was made. The sample was also reused in another study, on T cells in Graves' hyperthyroidism and ophthalmopathy. Turning to that study: In blood, most of the thyroid clonotypes expanded above 0.001 were also present.

This TCR was recovered from a man aged 25-40 years with Graves disease. The chain couples TRBV2 to TRBJ2-3; D is unclear. Sequenced material: peripheral blood mononuclear cells (PBMCs), taken at new diagnosis, from a patient treated with antithyroid drugs. Here the CDR3 reads CASSSSFHPPTDTQYF. The CDR3 nucleotides are TGTGCCAGCAGTAGCTCGTTTCATCCCCCCACAGATACGCAGTATTTT.